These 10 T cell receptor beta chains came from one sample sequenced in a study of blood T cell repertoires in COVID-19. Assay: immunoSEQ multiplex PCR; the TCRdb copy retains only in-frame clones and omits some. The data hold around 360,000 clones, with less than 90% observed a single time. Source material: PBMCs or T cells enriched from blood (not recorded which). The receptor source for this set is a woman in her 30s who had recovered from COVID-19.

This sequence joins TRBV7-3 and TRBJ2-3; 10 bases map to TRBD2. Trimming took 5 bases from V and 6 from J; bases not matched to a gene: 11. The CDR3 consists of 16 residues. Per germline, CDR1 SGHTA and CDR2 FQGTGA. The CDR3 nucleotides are TGTGCCAGCAGCCCACATAGCGGGGGGACTTCGGATACGCAGTATTTT. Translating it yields CASSPHSGGTSDTQYF. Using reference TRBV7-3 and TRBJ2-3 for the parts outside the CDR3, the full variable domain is GAGVSQTPSNKVTEKGKYVELRCDPISGHTALYWYRQSLGQGPEFLIYFQGTGAADDSGLPNDRFFAVRPEGSVSTLKIQRTERGDSAVYLCASSPHSGGTSDTQYFGPGTRLTVL.

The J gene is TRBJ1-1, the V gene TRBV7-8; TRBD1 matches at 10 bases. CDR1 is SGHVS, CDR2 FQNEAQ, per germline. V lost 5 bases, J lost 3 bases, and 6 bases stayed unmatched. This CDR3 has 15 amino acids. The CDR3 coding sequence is TGTGCCAGCAGCCGACAGGGGGCAAGGGACACTGAAGCTTTCTTT. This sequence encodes CASSRQGARDTEAFF. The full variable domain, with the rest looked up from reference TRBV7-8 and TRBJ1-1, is GAGVSQSPRYKVAKRGQDVALRCDPISGHVSLFWYQQALGQGPEFLTYFQNEAQLDKSGLPSDRFFAERPEGSVSTLKIQRTQQEDSAVYLCASSRQGARDTEAFFGQGTRLTVV.

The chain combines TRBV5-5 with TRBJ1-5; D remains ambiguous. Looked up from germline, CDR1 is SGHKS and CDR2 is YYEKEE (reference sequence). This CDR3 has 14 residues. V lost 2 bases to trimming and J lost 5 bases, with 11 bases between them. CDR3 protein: CASSLAPGDQPQHF. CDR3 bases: TGTGCCAGCAGCTTAGCCCCCGGGGATCAGCCCCAGCATTTT.

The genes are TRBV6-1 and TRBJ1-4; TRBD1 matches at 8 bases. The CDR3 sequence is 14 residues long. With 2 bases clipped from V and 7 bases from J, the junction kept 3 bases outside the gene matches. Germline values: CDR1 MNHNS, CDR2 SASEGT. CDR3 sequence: CASSERTGIEKLFF. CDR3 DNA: TGTGCCAGCAGTGAACGGACAGGGATTGAAAAACTGTTTTTT.

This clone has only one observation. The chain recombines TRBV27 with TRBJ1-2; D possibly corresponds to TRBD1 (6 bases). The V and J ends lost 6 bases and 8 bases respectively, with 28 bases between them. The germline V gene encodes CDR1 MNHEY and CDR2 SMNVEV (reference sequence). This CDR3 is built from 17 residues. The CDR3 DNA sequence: TGTGCCAGCAGGACTTCGACTCCCGGTCAGGGGTCTCGGGGCTACACCTTC. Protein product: CASRTSTPGQGSRGYTF.

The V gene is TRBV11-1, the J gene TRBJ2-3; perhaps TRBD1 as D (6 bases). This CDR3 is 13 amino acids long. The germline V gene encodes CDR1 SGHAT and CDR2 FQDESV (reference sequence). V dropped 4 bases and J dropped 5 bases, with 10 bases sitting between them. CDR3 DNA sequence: TGTGCCAGCAGCTCAGGGGTAGTAGATACGCAGTATTTT. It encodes CASSSGVVDTQYF. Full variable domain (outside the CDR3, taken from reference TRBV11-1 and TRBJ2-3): EAEVAQSPRYKITEKSQAVAFWCDPISGHATLYWYRQILGQGPELLVQFQDESVVDDSQLPKDRFSAERLKGVDSTLKIQPAELGDSAMYLCASSSGVVDTQYFGPGTRLTVL.

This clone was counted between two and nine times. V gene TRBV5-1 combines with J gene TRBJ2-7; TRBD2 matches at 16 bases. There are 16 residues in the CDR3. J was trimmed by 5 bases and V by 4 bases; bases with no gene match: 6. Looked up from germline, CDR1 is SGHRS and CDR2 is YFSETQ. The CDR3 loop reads CASSGTSGGARHEQYF. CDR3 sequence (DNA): TGCGCCAGCAGCGGGACTAGCGGGGGGGCGCGGCACGAGCAGTACTTC.

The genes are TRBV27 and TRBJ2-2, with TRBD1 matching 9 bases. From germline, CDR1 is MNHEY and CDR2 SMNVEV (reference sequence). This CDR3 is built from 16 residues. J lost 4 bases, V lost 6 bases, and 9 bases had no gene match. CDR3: CASSRRDRAATGELFF. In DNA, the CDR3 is TGTGCCAGCAGCCGCCGGGACAGGGCTGCCACCGGGGAGCTGTTTTTT.

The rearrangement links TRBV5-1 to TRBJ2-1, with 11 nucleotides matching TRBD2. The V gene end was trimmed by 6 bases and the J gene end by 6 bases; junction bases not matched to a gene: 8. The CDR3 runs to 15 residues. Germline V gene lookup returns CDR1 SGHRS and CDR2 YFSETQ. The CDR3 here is CASTSLAGGRNEQFF. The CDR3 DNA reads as TGCGCCAGCACTTCCCTAGCGGGGGGTCGCAATGAGCAGTTCTTC.

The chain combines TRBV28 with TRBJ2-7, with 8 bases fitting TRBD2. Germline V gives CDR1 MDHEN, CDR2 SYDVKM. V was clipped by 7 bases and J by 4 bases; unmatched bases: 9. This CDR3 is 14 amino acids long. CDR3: CASNERGITYEQYF. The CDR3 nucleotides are TGTGCCAGCAATGAGCGGGGGATAACATACGAGCAGTACTTC. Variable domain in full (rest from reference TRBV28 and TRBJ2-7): DVKVTQSSRYLVKRTGEKVFLECVQDMDHENMFWYRQDPGLGLRLIYFSYDVKMKEKGDIPEGYSVSREKKERFSLILESASTNQTSMYLCASNERGITYEQYFGPGTRLTVT.